The 10 T cell receptor beta chains in this list originate from one sample, sequenced in a study of graft-versus-host responses after intestinal transplantation. This table comes from immunoSEQ multiplex PCR, and its TCRdb copy is limited to in-frame clones, with some not included. The table lists tens of thousands of clones, just over 90% of them singletons, with under 6.5% in the top ten. These receptors' targets are unknown. The specimen comprised unstimulated CD8+ T cells sorted from spleen or lymph node cells, sampled before intestinal transplant. The receptors were sampled from a human donor who received an intestinal transplant.

The chain uses TRBV11-2 and TRBJ1-2, with D perhaps TRBD1 (6 bases). This CDR3 has 17 residues. Germline assignment: CDR1 SGHAT and CDR2 FQNNGV. The V gene lost 6 bases and the J gene lost 1 base, with 21 bases spanning the gap. The CDR3 DNA is TGTGCCAGCAGTAATCCCTATGGGGGGCGGAGTAACTATGGCTACACCTTC. Protein product: CASSNPYGGRSNYGYTF.

This clone was observed a single time. The chain couples TRBV5-6 to TRBJ2-2, with TRBD1 identical over 8 bases. The CDR3 contains 15 residues. V lost 1 base, J lost 4 bases, and 3 bases stayed unmatched. The germline V gene encodes CDR1 SGHDT and CDR2 YYEEEE. The CDR3 coding sequence is TGTGCCAGCAGCTTGACGGGGACAGGCACCGGGGAGCTGTTTTTT. Protein product: CASSLTGTGTGELFF.

This sequence joins TRBV7-9 and TRBJ1-2; a possible D gene is TRBD1 (6 bases). Germline V gene sequence: CDR1 SEHNR, CDR2 FQNEAQ (reference sequence). The CDR3 covers 14 residues. V was shortened by 0 bases and J by 1 base, with 6 bases between the two germline ends. The DNA for the CDR3 is TGTGCCAGCAGCTTAGCAGGGGGTAACTATGGCTACACCTTC. Translation gives CASSLAGGNYGYTF.

V is TRBV25-1 and J is TRBJ1-1; a weak D match, TRBD1 (5 bases). Germline loops: CDR1 MGHDK, CDR2 SYGVNS. The CDR3 consists of 16 residues. Trimming left V 1 base short and J 5 bases short, with 17 bases between. The CDR3 sequence: CASSESPRGSRTEAFF. The DNA for the CDR3 is TGTGCCAGCAGTGAATCCCCGCGGGGGTCTAGGACTGAAGCTTTCTTT.

V and J are TRBV11-2 and TRBJ2-1; D is undetermined. CDR1 and CDR2 (germline): SGHAT, FQNNGV. The V and J ends lost 5 bases and 5 bases respectively, with 10 bases between them. CDR3 length equals 13 residues. Written as DNA, the CDR3 is TGTGCCAGCAGCACCCGACGCAACAATGAGCAGTTCTTC. Translation: CASSTRRNNEQFF.

This chain connects TRBV18 to TRBJ2-7, with 10 bases lining up with TRBD2. Trimming removed 7 bases from V and 4 bases from J; junction bases left unmatched: 7. The germline V gene encodes CDR1 KGHSH and CDR2 LQKENI. The CDR3 totals 14 residues. The CDR3 protein is CASFGLADFYEQYF. The CDR3 DNA sequence: TGTGCCAGCTTCGGACTAGCGGACTTTTACGAGCAGTACTTC.

In this sample, this clone turned up a few times. The chain is built from TRBV11-2 and TRBJ1-2; D not resolved. The CDR3 extends over 13 amino acids. Trimming took off 7 bases at V and 4 bases at J, with 13 bases between the two ends. The germline V gene has CDR1 SGHAT and CDR2 FQNNGV. CDR3 sequence reads: CASTGPLSYGYTF. CDR3 nucleotides: TGTGCCAGCACAGGCCCGTTGTCCTATGGCTACACCTTC.

The chain joins TRBV2 to TRBJ2-3; no clear D gene. Trimming shortened V by 4 bases and J by 0 bases, and 11 bases separated the two germline ends. Germline CDR1 SNHLY, CDR2 FYNNEI. The CDR3 is 15 residues long. CDR3 nucleotides: TGTGCCAGCAGTGGAGACATCACTAGCACAGATACGCAGTATTTT. This encodes CASSGDITSTDTQYF.

The chain links TRBV29-1 to TRBJ1-2; D is uncertain. The CDR3 runs 10 residues. CDR1 and CDR2 from the germline V gene are SQVTM and ANQGSEA. Deletions cut 6 bases from V and 6 bases from J, with 8 bases between. In DNA, the CDR3 is TGCAGCGTCGTTGGGGATGGCTACACCTTC. Translation: CSVVGDGYTF.

The sample holds one count of this clone. The chain joins TRBV13 to TRBJ1-4; D is unresolved. The CDR3 sequence is 13 residues long. Germline CDR1 is PRHDT and CDR2 is FYEKMQ (reference sequence). V lost 0 bases, J lost 12 bases, and 11 bases lay in between. The CDR3 DNA reads TGTGCCAGCAGCTTAGGCGGAACCGATGAACTGTTTTTT. This encodes CASSLGGTDELFF.